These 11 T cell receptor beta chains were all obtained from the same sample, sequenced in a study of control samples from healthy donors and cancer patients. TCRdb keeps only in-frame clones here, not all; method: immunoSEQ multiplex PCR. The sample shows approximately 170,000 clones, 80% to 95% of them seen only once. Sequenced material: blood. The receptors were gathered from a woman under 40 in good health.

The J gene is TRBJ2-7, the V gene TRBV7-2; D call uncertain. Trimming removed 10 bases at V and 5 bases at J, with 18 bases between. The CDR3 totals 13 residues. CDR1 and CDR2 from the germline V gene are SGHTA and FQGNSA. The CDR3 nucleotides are TGTGCCACCCGTGGGATTTCTTCTAACGAGCAGTACTTC. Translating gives CATRGISSNEQYF.

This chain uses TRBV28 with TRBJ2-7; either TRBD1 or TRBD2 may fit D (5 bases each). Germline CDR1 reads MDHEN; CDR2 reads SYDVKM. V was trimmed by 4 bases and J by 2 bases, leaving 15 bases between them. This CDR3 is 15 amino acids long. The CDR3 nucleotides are TGTGCCAGCAGTTCATATTGGGACCGGACCTACGAGCAGTACTTC. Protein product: CASSSYWDRTYEQYF. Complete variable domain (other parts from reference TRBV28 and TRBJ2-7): DVKVTQSSRYLVKRTGEKVFLECVQDMDHENMFWYRQDPGLGLRLIYFSYDVKMKEKGDIPEGYSVSREKKERFSLILESASTNQTSMYLCASSSYWDRTYEQYFGPGTRLTVT.

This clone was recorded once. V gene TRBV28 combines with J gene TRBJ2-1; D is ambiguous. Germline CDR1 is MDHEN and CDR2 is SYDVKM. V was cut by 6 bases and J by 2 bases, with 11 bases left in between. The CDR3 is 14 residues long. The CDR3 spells CASSPILTYNEQFF. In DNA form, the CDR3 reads TGTGCCAGCAGCCCGATCCTTACCTACAATGAGCAGTTCTTC.

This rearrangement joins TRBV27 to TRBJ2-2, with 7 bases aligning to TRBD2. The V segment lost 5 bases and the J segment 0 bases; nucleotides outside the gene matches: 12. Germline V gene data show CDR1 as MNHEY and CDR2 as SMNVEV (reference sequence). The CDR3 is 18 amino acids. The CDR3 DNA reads TGTGCCAGCAGTACCCTGACTAGCCCCTATCCGAACACCGGGGAGCTGTTTTTT. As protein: CASSTLTSPYPNTGELFF.

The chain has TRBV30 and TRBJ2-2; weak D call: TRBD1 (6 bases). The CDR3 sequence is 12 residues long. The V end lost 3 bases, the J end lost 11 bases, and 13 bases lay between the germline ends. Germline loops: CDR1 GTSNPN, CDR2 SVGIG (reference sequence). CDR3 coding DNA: TGTGCCTGGAGCCGCAGGGGCTCTGAGCTGTTTTTT. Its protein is CAWSRRGSELFF.

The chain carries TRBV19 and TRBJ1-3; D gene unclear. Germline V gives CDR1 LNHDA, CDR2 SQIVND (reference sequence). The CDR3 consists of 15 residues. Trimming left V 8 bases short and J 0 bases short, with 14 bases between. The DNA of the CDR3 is TGTGCCAGTGACCTTCGAGGAAGCTCTGGAAACACCATATATTTT. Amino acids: CASDLRGSSGNTIYF.

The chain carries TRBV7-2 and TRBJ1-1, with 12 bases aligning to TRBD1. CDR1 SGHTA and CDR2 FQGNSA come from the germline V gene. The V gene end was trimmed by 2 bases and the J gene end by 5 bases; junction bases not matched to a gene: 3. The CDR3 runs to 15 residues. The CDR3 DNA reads TGTGCCAGCAGCTTACGGGGACAGGGGGCAACTGAAGCTTTCTTT. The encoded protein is CASSLRGQGATEAFF. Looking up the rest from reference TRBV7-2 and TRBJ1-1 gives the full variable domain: GAGVSQSPSNKVTEKGKDVELRCDPISGHTALYWYRQSLGQGLEFLIYFQGNSAPDKSGLPSDRFSAERTGGSVSTLTIQRTQQEDSAVYLCASSLRGQGATEAFFGQGTRLTVV.

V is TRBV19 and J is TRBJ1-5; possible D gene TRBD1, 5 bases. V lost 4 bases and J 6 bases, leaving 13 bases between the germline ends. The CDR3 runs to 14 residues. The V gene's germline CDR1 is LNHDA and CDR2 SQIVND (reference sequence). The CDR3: CASSNSGISQPQHF. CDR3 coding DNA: TGTGCCAGTAGTAACTCAGGGATCAGTCAGCCCCAGCATTTT.

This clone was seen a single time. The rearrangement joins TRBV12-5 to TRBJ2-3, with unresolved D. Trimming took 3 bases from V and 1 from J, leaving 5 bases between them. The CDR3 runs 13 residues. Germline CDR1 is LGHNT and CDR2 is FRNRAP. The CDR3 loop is CASGFWGTDTQYF. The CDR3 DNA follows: TGTGCTAGTGGTTTTTGGGGCACAGATACGCAGTATTTT.

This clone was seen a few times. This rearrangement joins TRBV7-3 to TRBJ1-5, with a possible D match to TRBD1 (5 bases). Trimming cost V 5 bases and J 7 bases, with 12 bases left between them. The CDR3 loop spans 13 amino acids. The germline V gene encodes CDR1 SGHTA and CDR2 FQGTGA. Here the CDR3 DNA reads TGTGCCAGCAGCATATCCCGGGGGCAGCCCCAGCATTTT. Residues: CASSISRGQPQHF.

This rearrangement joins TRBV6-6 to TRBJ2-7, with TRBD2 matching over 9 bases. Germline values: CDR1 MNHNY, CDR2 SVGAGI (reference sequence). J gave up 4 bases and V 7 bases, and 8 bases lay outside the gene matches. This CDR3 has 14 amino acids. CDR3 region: CASKPGLAGYEQYF. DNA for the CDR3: TGTGCCAGCAAACCGGGACTAGCAGGATACGAGCAGTACTTC.